These 22 T cell receptor beta chains came from one sample sequenced in a study of blood T cell repertoires in COVID-19. Here immunoSEQ multiplex PCR was the method, and the copy in TCRdb shows in-frame clones only, minus some. The table records about 140,000 clones, 85% to 90% of them present only once. Sequenced input: peripheral blood. The receptors were gathered from a woman at least 80 years old with acute or convalescent COVID-19.

This sequence joins TRBV30 and TRBJ1-2; 8 bases align to TRBD1. The V segment lost 0 bases and the J segment 4 bases; nucleotides outside the gene matches: 1. Germline V gene data show CDR1 as GTSNPN and CDR2 as SVGIG (reference sequence). The CDR3 sequence is 13 residues long. CDR3 in amino acids: CAWSVQGAYGYTF. CDR3 DNA: TGTGCCTGGAGTGTGCAGGGGGCCTATGGCTACACCTTC.

This clone was detected a few times. The rearrangement uses TRBV11-3 and TRBJ2-3, with 9 bases fitting TRBD2. V shed 5 bases and J 7 bases; nucleotides not matched to a gene: 13. The CDR3 length is 16 residues. Germline V gives CDR1 SGHNT, CDR2 YENEEA. The CDR3 nucleotides are TGTGCCAGCAGCCCCCCAGGGGCGGGGGGGCTTAATACGCAGTATTTT. The encoded protein is CASSPPGAGGLNTQYF.

This clone has a handful of counts. The chain recombines TRBV10-2 with TRBJ1-1; a weak D match, TRBD1 (5 bases). The V end was cut by 3 bases, the J end by 4 bases, with 9 bases between. Germline-derived CDR1 and CDR2 are WSHSY and SAAADI. This CDR3 is 13 amino acids long. DNA for the CDR3: TGCGCCAGCAGTGACCTGGGGGGCACTGAAGCTTTCTTT. Translating it yields CASSDLGGTEAFF.

The chain has TRBV18 and TRBJ2-1; 11 positions match TRBD2. Germline V lookup: CDR1 KGHSH, CDR2 LQKENI. The CDR3 has 16 residues. J lost 7 bases, V lost 2 bases, and 7 bases had no gene match. The CDR3 region is CASSPISGGGINEQFF. In DNA form, the CDR3 reads TGTGCCAGCTCACCAATTAGCGGGGGGGGAATAAATGAGCAGTTCTTC.

This chain links TRBV4-3 with TRBJ2-3; tentative D call: TRBD2 (6 bases). Trimming pared 0 bases from V and 8 bases from J, leaving 24 bases between. The germline gives CDR1 LGHNA, CDR2 YSLEER. The CDR3 is 18 amino acids. The CDR3 protein is CASSQDKNGGPPWVTQYF. The CDR3 nucleotides are TGCGCCAGCAGCCAAGATAAGAACGGGGGACCCCCCTGGGTTACGCAGTATTTT.

V usage is TRBV5-8 and J usage is TRBJ1-2; D is perhaps TRBD1 (6 bases). The V and J ends lost 4 bases and 4 bases respectively, with 14 bases between them. CDR3 length: 14 amino acids. Germline CDR1 is SGHTS and CDR2 is YDEGEE. CDR3 protein: CASSMITGTYGYTF. The CDR3 nucleotides are TGTGCCAGCAGCATGATCACAGGGACCTATGGCTACACCTTC.

The chain uses TRBV7-2 and TRBJ1-2; the match to TRBD1 covers 8 bases. Trimming at V came to 5 bases and at J to 8 bases, leaving 10 bases not matched to a gene. Germline CDR1 is SGHTA and CDR2 is FQGNSA. The CDR3 has 14 amino acids. CDR3 nucleotides: TGTGCCAGCAGCCTCCGACAGGGGAGTGGGGGCTACACCTTC. Its translation: CASSLRQGSGGYTF.

The chain links TRBV6-5 to TRBJ1-1; weak D call: TRBD1 (5 bases). Trimming left V 6 bases short and J 3 bases short, with 11 bases between. This CDR3 is 13 amino acids long. The V gene's germline CDR1 is MNHEY and CDR2 SVGAGI. CDR3 DNA sequence: TGTGCCAGCAGCCGACAAGGGGACACTGAAGCTTTCTTT. This gives the protein CASSRQGDTEAFF.

This chain links TRBV18 with TRBJ2-1; the D gene is possibly TRBD2 (6 bases). The CDR3 has 16 amino acids. V lost 0 bases to trimming and J lost 0 bases, with 9 bases between them. Germline CDR1 and CDR2: KGHSH and LQKENI. The CDR3 region has the DNA TGTGCCAGCTCACCACCGCGGGGTGGCTCCTACAATGAGCAGTTCTTC. Translated, it gives CASSPPRGGSYNEQFF.

The CDR3 reads CAWSLWAISTDTQYF. CDR3 DNA sequence: TGTGCCTGGAGTTTATGGGCCATTAGCACAGATACGCAGTATTTT. The V call is TRBV30, the J call TRBJ2-3; D is undetermined. The length of the CDR3 is 15 residues. Germline V gene data show CDR1 as GTSNPN and CDR2 as SVGIG (reference sequence). Deletions cut 2 bases from V and 0 bases from J, with 12 bases between.

The chain has TRBV5-1 and TRBJ1-2; 8 bases match TRBD1. The CDR3 loop spans 15 amino acids. The J segment lost 6 bases and the V segment lost 3 bases, leaving 10 bases of the junction unmatched. The germline V gene has CDR1 SGHRS and CDR2 YFSETQ. The chain's CDR3 is CASSSLYRGKDGYTF. The CDR3 DNA is TGCGCCAGCAGCTCCCTCTACAGGGGGAAAGATGGCTACACCTTC. Variable domain in full (rest from reference TRBV5-1 and TRBJ1-2): KAGVTQTPRYLIKTRGQQVTLSCSPISGHRSVSWYQQTPGQGLQFLFEYFSETQRNKGNFPGRFSGRQFSNSRSEMNVSTLELGDSALYLCASSSLYRGKDGYTFGSGTRLTVV.

This chain joins TRBV6-5 and TRBJ2-1, with a weak D call TRBD2 (6 bases). CDR1 is MNHEY, CDR2 SVGAGI, per germline. The germline V and J ends were trimmed by 4 bases and 0 bases, with 10 bases remaining between them. This CDR3 has 15 amino acids. The CDR3 loop is CASSLAASSYNEQFF. CDR3 DNA sequence: TGTGCCAGCAGTTTAGCGGCCAGCTCCTACAATGAGCAGTTCTTC.

This clone has only one observation. The chain links TRBV5-6 to TRBJ1-6; TRBD1 is a possible D gene (6 bases). Trimming took 1 base from V and 7 from J, leaving 15 bases between them. CDR1 SGHDT and CDR2 YYEEEE come from the germline V gene. This CDR3 contains 16 residues. The CDR3 DNA reads TGTGCCAGCAGCTTGAATGGGTGGACAGACAATTCACCCCTCCACTTT. Translating gives CASSLNGWTDNSPLHF.

Comment on this clone: The same CDR3 can be traced to other DNA sequences in this sample. The chain has TRBV7-3 and TRBJ1-2; D gene uncertain. This CDR3 comprises 13 residues. V was trimmed by 6 bases and J by 5 bases, leaving 13 bases between them. CDR1 is SGHTA, CDR2 FQGTGA, per germline. The CDR3 here is CASSPGGGYGYTF. CDR3 DNA sequence: TGTGCCAGCAGTCCTGGAGGAGGATATGGCTACACCTTC. The whole variable domain, remainder taken from reference TRBV7-3 and TRBJ1-2, is GAGVSQTPSNKVTEKGKYVELRCDPISGHTALYWYRQSLGQGPEFLIYFQGTGAADDSGLPNDRFFAVRPEGSVSTLKIQRTERGDSAVYLCASSPGGGYGYTFGSGTRLTVV.

The chain links TRBV10-3 to TRBJ1-2; D might be TRBD1 (6 bases). Germline CDR1 ENHRY, CDR2 SYGVKD. This CDR3 comprises 16 residues. V lost 4 bases and J 0 bases, leaving 15 bases between the germline ends. CDR3 loop: CAISVPGHPANYGYTF. CDR3 bases: TGTGCCATCAGTGTACCGGGACACCCGGCTAACTATGGCTACACCTTC.

This sequence joins TRBV18 and TRBJ2-3, with 7 bases matching TRBD1. Germline V gene sequence: CDR1 KGHSH, CDR2 LQKENI. Trimming at V came to 5 bases and at J to 3 bases, leaving 8 bases not matched to a gene. The CDR3 sequence is 15 residues long. CDR3 residues: CASSSRQGQTDTQYF. CDR3 bases: TGTGCCAGCTCATCCCGACAGGGCCAAACAGATACGCAGTATTTT.

The V and J genes are TRBV2 and TRBJ1-2; perhaps TRBD1 as D (5 bases). V lost 4 bases and J 4 bases, leaving 13 bases between the germline ends. The CDR3 sequence is 14 residues long. Germline V lookup: CDR1 SNHLY, CDR2 FYNNEI. CDR3 DNA sequence: TGTGCCAGCAGTGTCGACAGCCGGACCTATGGCTACACCTTC. It specifies CASSVDSRTYGYTF.

This chain connects TRBV5-1 to TRBJ1-1; D is unresolved. CDR1 and CDR2 (germline): SGHRS, YFSETQ. The CDR3 runs to 16 residues. The ends were cut back, 4 bases at V and 0 bases at J, with 16 bases in the middle. CDR3 sequence (DNA): TGCGCCAGCAGCCCTTACCCCCGCGGGTTGAACACTGAAGCTTTCTTT. Translation gives CASSPYPRGLNTEAFF.

The chain joins TRBV30 to TRBJ1-4; 8 nucleotides line up with TRBD1. Germline V gene lookup returns CDR1 GTSNPN and CDR2 SVGIG (reference sequence). The CDR3 covers 12 residues. The V and J ends lost 6 bases and 7 bases, in that order; junction bases with no gene match: 4. CDR3 sequence: CACRQGSEKLFF. The CDR3 DNA is TGTGCCTGTAGACAGGGGAGTGAAAAACTGTTTTTT.

J is TRBJ1-3 and V is TRBV5-6, with 9 nucleotides matching TRBD1. The ends lost 1 base at V and 5 bases at J; junction bases unmatched: 7. The CDR3 totals 16 residues. The germline V gene encodes CDR1 SGHDT and CDR2 YYEEEE. In DNA, the CDR3 is TGTGCCAGCAGCTTGTGGGTTGGACAGGGGCGAAACACCATATATTTT. It specifies CASSLWVGQGRNTIYF.

The chain is built from TRBV5-6 and TRBJ1-1, with a weak D call TRBD1 (5 bases). This CDR3 comprises 14 residues. V gave up 0 bases and J gave up 1 base, with 7 bases separating them. CDR1 SGHDT and CDR2 YYEEEE come from the germline V gene. The CDR3: CASSLVGGNTEAFF. CDR3 DNA sequence: TGTGCCAGCAGCTTGGTGGGGGGGAACACTGAAGCTTTCTTT.

The chain combines TRBV27 with TRBJ1-1; no firm D call. Germline V lookup: CDR1 MNHEY, CDR2 SMNVEV (reference sequence). The CDR3 runs 13 residues. Trimming left V 2 bases short and J 4 bases short, with 8 bases between. In DNA form, the CDR3 reads TGTGCCAGCAGTTTAGAAGCGGGCACTGAAGCTTTCTTT. Residues: CASSLEAGTEAFF.